The present T cell receptor (beta chain) was sequenced within a study of blood T cell repertoires in COVID-19. Across the whole study: Spain, Italy and the United States supplied samples that represented acute and convalescent COVID-19. PBMCs, B-cell-depleted T cells, or T cells provided the cDNA or gDNA that made up the material.

Some clones are missing from TCRdb's copy, which holds only in-frame ones; the method was immunoSEQ multiplex PCR. Of under 200,000 clones in the sample, around four fifths were seen once. One Seattle source followed patients from active infection through their disease course. The length of the CDR3 is 15 residues. Germline assignment: CDR1 SNHLY and CDR2 FYNNEI. Deletions cut 7 bases from V and 0 bases from J, with 12 bases between. The receptor was isolated from a man aged 60 to 75 with COVID-19, enrolled during active disease. The source material was peripheral blood. The chain combines TRBV2 with TRBJ2-2; D uncertain. This CDR3 is CASKKETANTGELFF. CDR3 DNA: TGTGCCAGCAAGAAGGAGACTGCGAACACCGGGGAGCTGTTTTTT.